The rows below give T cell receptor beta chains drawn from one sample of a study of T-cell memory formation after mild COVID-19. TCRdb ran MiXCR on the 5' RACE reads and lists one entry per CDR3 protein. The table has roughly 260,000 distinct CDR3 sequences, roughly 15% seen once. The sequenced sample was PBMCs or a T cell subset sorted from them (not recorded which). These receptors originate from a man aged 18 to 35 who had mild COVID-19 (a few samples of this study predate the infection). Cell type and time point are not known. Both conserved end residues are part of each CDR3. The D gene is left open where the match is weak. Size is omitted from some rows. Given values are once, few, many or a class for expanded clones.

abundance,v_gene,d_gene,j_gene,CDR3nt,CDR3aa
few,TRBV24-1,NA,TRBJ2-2,TGTGCCACCAGTGATCAAACAGACTACACCGGGGAGCTGTTTTTT,CATSDQTDYTGELFF
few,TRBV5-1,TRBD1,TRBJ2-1,TGCGCCAGCAGCTTGGGACGCGGACAGGGGGCTACCAATGAGCAGTTCTTC,CASSLGRGQGATNEQFF
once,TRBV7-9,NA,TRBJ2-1,TGTGCCAGCAGCTTATTCGGTGGATTCGGCCGCAATGAGCAGTTCTTC,CASSLFGGFGRNEQFF
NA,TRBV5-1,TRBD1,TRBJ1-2,TGCGCCAGCAGCTTATTGCCGACTCCCGGGACAGGGGACTATGGCTACACCTTC,CASSLLPTPGTGDYGYTF
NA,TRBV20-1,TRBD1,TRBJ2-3,TGCAGTGCCCGGGACAGGGTTGGAGATACGCAGTATTTT,CSARDRVGDTQYF
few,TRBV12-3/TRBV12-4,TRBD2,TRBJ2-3,TGTGCCAGCAGTCCTCTCGCGGGGGGGCAAGGAGATACGCAGTATTTT,CASSPLAGGQGDTQYF
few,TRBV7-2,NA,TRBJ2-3,TGTGCCAGCAGCCGCGTAGGGGATAGCACAGATACGCAGTATTTT,CASSRVGDSTDTQYF
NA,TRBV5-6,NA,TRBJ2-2,TGTGCCAGCACCTGGGTGTCAGTCACCTGGGAGCTGTTTTTT,CASTWVSVTWELFF
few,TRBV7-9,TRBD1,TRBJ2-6,TGTGCCAGCAGCCCCAGGGACAGTCGTTCGGCTGGGGCCAACGTCCTGACTTTC,CASSPRDSRSAGANVLTF
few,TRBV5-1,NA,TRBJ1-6,TGCGCCAGCAGCTTGGCCCGTCAAGGGCTCCCTTCCCCCCTCCACTTT,CASSLARQGLPSPLHF
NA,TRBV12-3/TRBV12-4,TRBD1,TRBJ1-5,TGTGCCAGCAGATCGGACAGGGGACAGCCCCAGCATTTT,CASRSDRGQPQHF